The clone carrying this TCR beta chain showed up just once. The antigen remains undetermined. The CDR3 loop spans 16 amino acids. V gave up 7 bases and J gave up 1 base, with 19 bases separating them. CDR1 and CDR2 (germline): LNHDA, SQIVND (reference sequence). This entry comes from a study of graft-versus-host responses after intestinal transplantation. The repertoire was sequenced with immunoSEQ multiplex PCR; TCRdb's copy has only in-frame clones and lacks some. The sample contains approximately 28,000 clones, around nine tenths of which appear only once. Study-level results: Recipient-marrow GvH clones were detected, some having first appeared in ileum or blood. With peak circulating GvH clone levels came an association with early post-transplant HvG declines.

This chain uses TRBV19 with TRBJ1-1; D unresolved. This TCR came from a human patient who received an intestinal transplant, so some T cells may come from the graft donor. The material sequenced was PBMCs, taken roughly 68 weeks after intestinal transplantation. The CDR3 DNA reads TGTGCCAGTAATGACTTGTCCGACTCTCGGAACACTGAAGCTTTCTTT. Its translation is CASNDLSDSRNTEAFF.